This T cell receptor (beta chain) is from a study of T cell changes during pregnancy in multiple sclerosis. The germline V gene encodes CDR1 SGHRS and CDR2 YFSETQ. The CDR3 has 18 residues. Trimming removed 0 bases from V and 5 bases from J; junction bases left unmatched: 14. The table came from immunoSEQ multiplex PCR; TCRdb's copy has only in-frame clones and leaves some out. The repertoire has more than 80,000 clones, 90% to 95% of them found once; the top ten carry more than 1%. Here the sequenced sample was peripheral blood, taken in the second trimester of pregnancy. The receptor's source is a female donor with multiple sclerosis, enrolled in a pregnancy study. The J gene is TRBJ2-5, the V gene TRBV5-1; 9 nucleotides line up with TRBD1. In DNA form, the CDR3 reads TGCGCCAGCAGCTTGGTCTCACCCGGGGACAGGGTGAGCGAGACCCAGTACTTC. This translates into CASSLVSPGDRVSETQYF.